Listed below are T cell receptor beta chains from one sample, sequenced in a study of a mutant IDH1 vaccine in newly diagnosed glioma. These receptors have no known antigen. This table comes from immunoSEQ multiplex PCR, and its TCRdb copy is limited to in-frame clones, with some not included. The sample records tens of thousands of clones, approximately 78% being singletons. Sequences were derived from PBMCs, sampled from a glioma patient whose treatment included an IDH1 peptide vaccine. Receptors were obtained from a man aged 35-49 years with glioma. CDR3s include the opening cysteine and the closing phenylalanine or tryptophan. Each record gives: V gene, J gene, D gene, CDR3 length, clone size, CDR3 DNA, CDR3 protein. The D gene is left open where the match is weak. The listing skips clone size in some rows; elsewhere it reads once, few, many or a size class.

>TRBV7-2|TRBJ2-7|NA|12|NA
TGTGCCAGCAGCTTAAATACCTACGAGCAGTACTTC
CASSLNTYEQYF
>TRBV5-1|TRBJ2-3|TRBD2|16|NA
TGCGCCAGCAGCCTAAGACTAGCGGTGGGGAGAGATACGCAGTATTTT
CASSLRLAVGRDTQYF
>TRBV19|TRBJ2-2|NA|16|NA
TGTGCCAGTAGTATAGAGACGGGGGCCGGCACCGGGGAGCTGTTTTTT
CASSIETGAGTGELFF
>TRBV19|TRBJ2-7|NA|16|NA
TGTGCCAGTACCGAAAGGGGCACTAGCAGATCCTACGAGCAGTACTTC
CASTERGTSRSYEQYF
>TRBV11-2|TRBJ1-5|NA|18|once
TGTGCCAGCAGCTTAGCCCCCCCGTCCGTTCTTAGCAATCAGCCCCAGCATTTT
CASSLAPPSVLSNQPQHF
>TRBV11-3|TRBJ2-4|NA|13|once
TGTGCCAGCAGCTTAGGGCCCAAAAACATTCAGTACTTC
CASSLGPKNIQYF
>TRBV10-3|TRBJ2-3|NA|15|NA
TGTGCCATCAGTGATCCCGGGCCCGGGACAGATACGCAGTATTTT
CAISDPGPGTDTQYF
>TRBV28|TRBJ2-3|NA|15|NA
TGTGCCAGCAGAGTGGGGAAAGACTACACAGATACGCAGTATTTT
CASRVGKDYTDTQYF
>TRBV6-6|TRBJ2-7|NA|15|NA
TGTGCCAGCAGACTCACCCCGGCGAGGACCTACGAGCAGTACTTC
CASRLTPARTYEQYF
>TRBV11-2|TRBJ2-7|NA|14|NA
TGTGCCAGCAGCCCTGCCGCCTTATCCTACGAGCAGTACTTC
CASSPAALSYEQYF
>TRBV19|TRBJ2-4|NA|14|NA
TGTGCCAGTAGTCGCGAATTAGCCAAAAACATTCAGTACTTC
CASSRELAKNIQYF
>TRBV5-8|TRBJ1-1|NA|14|few
TGTGCCAGCAGCCGAAGGACCCTGAACACTGAAGCTTTCTTT
CASSRRTLNTEAFF
>TRBV7-9|TRBJ2-1|NA|18|NA
TGTGCCAGCAGCTTAGGAACGGGGAGTCAAGGAGCCTACAATGAGCAGTTCTTC
CASSLGTGSQGAYNEQFF
>TRBV25-1|TRBJ2-2|NA|14|NA
TGTGCCAGCAGTGAATTTGGCAGGGCCGGGGAGCTGTTTTTT
CASSEFGRAGELFF
>TRBV14|TRBJ2-1|TRBD2|17|NA
TGTGCCAGCAGCCAAGGGCCTAGCGGAAAAATTTCTAATGAGCAGTTCTTC
CASSQGPSGKISNEQFF
>TRBV19|TRBJ2-2|NA|20|once
TGTGCCAGTAGTATTGAGGGTCGAACCCTGAGTCCCACGAACACCGGGGAGCTGTTTTTT
CASSIEGRTLSPTNTGELFF
>TRBV10-3|TRBJ1-2|TRBD1|13|NA
TGTGCCATCAGTGCAGGGACAGGGTTTGGCTACACCTTC
CAISAGTGFGYTF
>TRBV7-8|TRBJ2-5|NA|15|NA
TGTGCCAGCAGCTTTCAATTTCGGTTACAAGAGACCCAGTACTTC
CASSFQFRLQETQYF
>TRBV4-2|TRBJ2-7|TRBD2|15|once
TGTGCCAGCAGCCAGTTCCTAGCGGTCCGGGACGAGCAGTACTTC
CASSQFLAVRDEQYF
>TRBV27|TRBJ1-6|NA|16|NA
TGTGCCAGCAGTAAAGGGGCCAGCTCCTATAATTCACCCCTCCACTTT
CASSKGASSYNSPLHF
>TRBV5-1|TRBJ2-7|NA|15|NA
TGCGCCAGCAGCGTTGACAGGCTCTTATCCTACGAGCAGTACTTC
CASSVDRLLSYEQYF
>TRBV19|TRBJ1-1|TRBD1|17|NA
TGTGCCAGTAGGGTCGGGACAGGGGTTTTGAGGAACACTGAAGCTTTCTTT
CASRVGTGVLRNTEAFF
>TRBV6-1|TRBJ1-2|NA|14|once
TGTGCCAGCAGTGAAATGGCAGCTTCCTATGGCTACACCTTC
CASSEMAASYGYTF
>TRBV30|TRBJ2-7|NA|12|NA
TGTGCCTGGATACAGAATCCCTACGAGCAGTACTTC
CAWIQNPYEQYF
>TRBV25-1|TRBJ2-5|TRBD1|16|NA
TGTGCCAGCGCGCAAGGGCAGGGGGCGCGTACCGAGACCCAGTACTTC
CASAQGQGARTETQYF
>TRBV28|TRBJ2-7|NA|15|NA
TGTGCCAGCAGTTTCGGGTATGGGCGGATCTACGAGCAGTACTTC
CASSFGYGRIYEQYF
>TRBV19|TRBJ2-1|TRBD1|15|NA
TGTGCCAGTAGCCTCTCCAGGGGGTCCTACAATGAGCAGTTCTTC
CASSLSRGSYNEQFF
>TRBV6-6|TRBJ2-5|NA|14|NA
TGTGCCAGCAGTTACCGGGCCAGCGAGGAGACCCAGTACTTC
CASSYRASEETQYF
>TRBV5-1|TRBJ1-6|NA|13|NA
TGCGCCAGCAAACGAGGGACGGATTCACCCCTCCACTTT
CASKRGTDSPLHF
>TRBV7-9|TRBJ2-6|TRBD1|18|NA
TGTGCCAGCAGCTTCGGGACAGGGTCCATCTCTGGGGCCAACGTCCTGACTTTC
CASSFGTGSISGANVLTF